The source of this T cell receptor beta chain is a study of T cell changes during pregnancy in multiple sclerosis. The data were produced by immunoSEQ multiplex PCR, yet TCRdb's version contains in-frame clones alone and is incomplete. The table includes about 53,000 clones, around 90% detected once. The CDR3 is 17 residues long. The germline CDR1 and CDR2 sequences are LNHNV and YYDKDF (reference sequence). With 3 bases removed from V and 2 bases from J, the gap between germline ends came to 17 bases. The sample was CD4+ T cells from peripheral blood mononuclear cells, taken in the third trimester of pregnancy. This chain joins TRBV15 and TRBJ1-5, with D possibly being TRBD1 (5 bases). The receptor comes from a female donor with multiple sclerosis, enrolled in a pregnancy study. The CDR3 is CATSRDLGGEGNQPQHF. DNA of the CDR3: TGTGCCACCAGCAGGGACCTGGGGGGAGAAGGCAATCAGCCCCAGCATTTT.